The rows below give T cell receptor beta chains drawn from one sample of a study of T-cell reconstitution after alpha-beta-depleted transplantation in children. TCRdb redid the calling of the PCR reads with MiXCR, one entry per CDR3 protein. The table shows fewer than 550,000 distinct CDR3 sequences, with under 12% occurring only once. Specimen: PBMCs, collected before TCRalphabeta/CD19-depleted stem cell transplant. The receptors were sampled from a child aged 2-9 years with inherited bone marrow failure, due to receive a stem cell transplant. CDR3s leave out the opening cysteine and the closing phenylalanine or tryptophan.

V: TRBV12-3/TRBV12-4; CDR3: ASSLRTSGRHNEQF
V: TRBV4-3; CDR3: ASSQSGWAQNEQF
V: TRBV7-2; CDR3: ASSLARGETQY
V: TRBV27; CDR3: ASSFARGEAF
V: TRBV7-2; CDR3: ASSFGDRYEQY
V: TRBV7-9; CDR3: ASSYFQGRLRTDTQY
V: TRBV11-2; CDR3: ASSGRQGIYEQY
V: TRBV4-3; CDR3: ASSQELEGAEGTGELF
V: TRBV20-1; CDR3: SARDLAESYEQY
V: TRBV23-1; CDR3: ASSHWRVVAGFPGNTQY
V: TRBV5-1; CDR3: ASSLGQGRNEQF
V: TRBV4-3; CDR3: ASSQLASAAIEQF
V: TRBV30; CDR3: AWSVQDEKLF
V: TRBV7-2; CDR3: ASSFVAGGPNEQF
V: TRBV5-1; CDR3: ASSSKQGLLNYGYT
V: TRBV9; CDR3: ASSPYPGRDEQF
V: TRBV4-2; CDR3: ASSQDPGLAPYEQY
V: TRBV6-1; CDR3: ASTRKGQGVAKLF
V: TRBV6-2/TRBV6-3; CDR3: ASSRGLGVTYEQF
V: TRBV7-6; CDR3: ASSWLASTQY
V: TRBV28; CDR3: ASSLDEEGGEAF
V: TRBV6-1; CDR3: ASSRQGATEKLF
V: TRBV24-1; CDR3: ATSDLRSGELF
V: TRBV5-5; CDR3: ASSRGQGGNNEQF
V: TRBV12-5; CDR3: ASGLGGRSTDTQY
V: TRBV4-3; CDR3: ASSQDAGMGYEQY
V: TRBV5-6; CDR3: ASSPSGINEQY
V: TRBV6-5; CDR3: ASSYNRWGTEAF
V: TRBV7-9; CDR3: ASSRDSGSDEQF
V: TRBV11-1; CDR3: ASSLDSQSPNPNTEAF
V: TRBV5-4; CDR3: ASSHALGSFEQY
V: TRBV20-1; CDR3: SARSEDYEQY
V: TRBV7-2; CDR3: ASSARTGTGSETQY
V: TRBV6-5; CDR3: ASSYSWTSSYNEQF
V: TRBV20-1; CDR3: SARGGLELYEQY
V: TRBV4-2; CDR3: ASAGLAGVEQY
V: TRBV5-6; CDR3: ASSIDGRDTQY
V: TRBV20-1; CDR3: SARVGGFEGDTEAF
V: TRBV7-9; CDR3: ASSSPTGSSYEQY
V: TRBV20-1; CDR3: SARGTTSGDQETQY
V: TRBV2; CDR3: ASSGIGTGEGSLYEQY
V: TRBV7-2; CDR3: ASSSLNRLHNEQF